The sequence of this TCR beta chain was determined in a study of Ad26.COV2.S vaccination and SARS-CoV-2 variants. Indicated treatment: around 19 received Ad26.COV2.S at low or high dose, single or two shots; about 5 received placebo; per-sample allocation not given. The investigators took samples on day 63 after the first vaccine or placebo injection. This CDR3 is 15 amino acids long. Germline CDR1 SGHRS, CDR2 YFSETQ. Trimming left V 6 bases short and J 0 bases short, with 10 bases between. Assay: immunoSEQ multiplex PCR; the TCRdb copy retains only in-frame clones and omits some. Of around 250,000 clones in the sample, approximately 89% were seen once.

The receptor's source is a person aged 18-65 years who received the Ad26.COV2.S COVID-19 vaccine or a placebo. V is TRBV5-1 and J is TRBJ1-6; tentatively, D is TRBD1 (6 bases). This material consisted of peripheral blood, taken in a trial of Ad26.COV2.S vaccine versus placebo. The DNA of the CDR3 is TGCGCCAGCACAACAGGGAGCTCCTATAATTCACCCCTCCACTTT. Its translation is CASTTGSSYNSPLHF. The variable domain in full, completed from reference TRBV5-1 and TRBJ1-6, reads KAGVTQTPRYLIKTRGQQVTLSCSPISGHRSVSWYQQTPGQGLQFLFEYFSETQRNKGNFPGRFSGRQFSNSRSEMNVSTLELGDSALYLCASTTGSSYNSPLHFGNGTRLTVT.